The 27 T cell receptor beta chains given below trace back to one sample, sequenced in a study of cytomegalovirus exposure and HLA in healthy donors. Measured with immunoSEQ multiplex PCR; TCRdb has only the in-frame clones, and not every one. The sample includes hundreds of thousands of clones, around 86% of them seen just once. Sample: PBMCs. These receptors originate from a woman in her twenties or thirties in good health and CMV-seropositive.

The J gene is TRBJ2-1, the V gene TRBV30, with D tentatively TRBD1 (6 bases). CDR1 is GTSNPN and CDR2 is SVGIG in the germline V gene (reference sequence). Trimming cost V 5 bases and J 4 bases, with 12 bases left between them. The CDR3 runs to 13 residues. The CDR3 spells CAWGGGRYNEQFF. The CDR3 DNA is TGTGCCTGGGGGGGCGGGCGATACAATGAGCAGTTCTTC. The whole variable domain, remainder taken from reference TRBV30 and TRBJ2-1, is SQTIHQWPATLVQPVGSPLSLECTVEGTSNPNLYWYRQAAGRGLQLLFYSVGIGQISSEVPQNLSASRPQDRQFILSSKKLLLSDSGFYLCAWGGGRYNEQFFGPGTRLTVL.

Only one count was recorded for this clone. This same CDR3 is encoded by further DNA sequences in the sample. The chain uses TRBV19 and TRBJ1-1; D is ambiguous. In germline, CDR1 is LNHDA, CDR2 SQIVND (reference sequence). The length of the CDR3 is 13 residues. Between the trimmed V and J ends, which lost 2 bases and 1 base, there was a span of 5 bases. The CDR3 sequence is CASSISGNTEAFF. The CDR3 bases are TGTGCCAGTAGTATAAGCGGGAACACTGAAGCTTTCTTT.

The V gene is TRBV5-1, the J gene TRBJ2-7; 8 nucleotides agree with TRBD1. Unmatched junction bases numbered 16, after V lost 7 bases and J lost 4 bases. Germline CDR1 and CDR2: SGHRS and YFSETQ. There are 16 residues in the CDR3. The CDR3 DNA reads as TGCGCCAGCCATTCAACTCCAGGGGGCGCCGGTTACGAGCAGTACTTC. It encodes CASHSTPGGAGYEQYF.

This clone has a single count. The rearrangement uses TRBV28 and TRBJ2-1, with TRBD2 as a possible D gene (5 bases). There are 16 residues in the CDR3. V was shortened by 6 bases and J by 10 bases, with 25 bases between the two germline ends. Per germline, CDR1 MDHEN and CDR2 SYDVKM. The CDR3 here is CASSMTRAGGGREQFF. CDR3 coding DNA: TGTGCCAGCAGCATGACTCGGGCGGGTGGTGGGCGGGAGCAGTTCTTC. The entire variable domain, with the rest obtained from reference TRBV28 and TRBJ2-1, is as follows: DVKVTQSSRYLVKRTGEKVFLECVQDMDHENMFWYRQDPGLGLRLIYFSYDVKMKEKGDIPEGYSVSREKKERFSLILESASTNQTSMYLCASSMTRAGGGREQFFGPGTRLTVL.

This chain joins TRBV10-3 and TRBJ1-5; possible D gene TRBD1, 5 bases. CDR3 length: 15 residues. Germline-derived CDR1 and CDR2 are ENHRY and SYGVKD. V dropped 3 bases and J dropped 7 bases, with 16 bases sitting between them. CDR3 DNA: TGTGCCATCAGTGACCCTTCGGGGGGTGGGCAGCCCCAGCATTTT. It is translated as CAISDPSGGGQPQHF.

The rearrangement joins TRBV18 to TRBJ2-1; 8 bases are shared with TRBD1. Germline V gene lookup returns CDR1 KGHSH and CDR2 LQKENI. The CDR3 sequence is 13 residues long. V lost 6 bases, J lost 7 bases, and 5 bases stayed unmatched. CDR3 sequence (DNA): TGTGCCAGCTCTCATACAGGGGGAAATGAGCAGTTCTTC. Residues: CASSHTGGNEQFF.

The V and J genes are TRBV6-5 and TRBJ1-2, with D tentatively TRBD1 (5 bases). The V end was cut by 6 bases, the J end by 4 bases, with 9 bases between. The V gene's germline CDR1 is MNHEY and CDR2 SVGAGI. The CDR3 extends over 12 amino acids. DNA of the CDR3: TGTGCCAGCAGCCCTGACAGCTATGGCTACACCTTC. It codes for CASSPDSYGYTF.

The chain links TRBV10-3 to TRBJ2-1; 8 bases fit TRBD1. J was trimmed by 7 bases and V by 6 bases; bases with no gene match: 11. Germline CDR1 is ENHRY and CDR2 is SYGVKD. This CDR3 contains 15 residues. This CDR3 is CAIRTGTGLGNEQFF. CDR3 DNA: TGTGCCATCAGGACCGGGACAGGATTGGGTAATGAGCAGTTCTTC.

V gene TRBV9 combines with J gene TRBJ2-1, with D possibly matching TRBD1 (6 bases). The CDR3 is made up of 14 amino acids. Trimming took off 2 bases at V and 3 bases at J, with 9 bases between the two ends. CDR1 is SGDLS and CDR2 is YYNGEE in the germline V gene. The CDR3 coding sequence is TGTGCCAGCAGCGTCCAGGGGAACTACAATGAGCAGTTCTTC. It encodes CASSVQGNYNEQFF.

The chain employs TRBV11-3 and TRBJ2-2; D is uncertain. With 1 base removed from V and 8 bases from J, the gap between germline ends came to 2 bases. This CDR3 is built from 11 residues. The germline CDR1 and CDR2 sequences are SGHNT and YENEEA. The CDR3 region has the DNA TGTGCCAGCAGCTTAGCGGGGGAGCTGTTTTTT. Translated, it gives CASSLAGELFF.

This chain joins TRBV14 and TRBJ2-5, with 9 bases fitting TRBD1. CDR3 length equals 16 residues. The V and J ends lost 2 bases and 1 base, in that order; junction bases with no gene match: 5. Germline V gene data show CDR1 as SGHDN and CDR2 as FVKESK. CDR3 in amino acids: CASSQSGTGIQETQYF. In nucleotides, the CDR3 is TGTGCCAGCAGCCAATCCGGGACAGGGATCCAAGAGACCCAGTACTTC.

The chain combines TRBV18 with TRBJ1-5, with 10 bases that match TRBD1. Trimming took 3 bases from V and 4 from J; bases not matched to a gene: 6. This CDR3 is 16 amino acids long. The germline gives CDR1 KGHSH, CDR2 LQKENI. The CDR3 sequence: CASSPARDRGNQPQHF. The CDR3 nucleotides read TGTGCCAGCTCACCCGCCCGGGACAGGGGAAATCAGCCCCAGCATTTT.

CDR3 loop: CASSLDPSGSSYNEQFF. CDR3 sequence (DNA): TGTGCCAGCAGCTTGGATCCTAGCGGGAGCTCCTACAATGAGCAGTTCTTC. V gene TRBV5-4 combines with J gene TRBJ2-1; the match to TRBD2 covers 10 bases. J gave up 0 bases and V 0 bases, and 3 bases lay outside the gene matches. Germline CDR1 SGHNT, CDR2 YYREEE (reference sequence). The length of the CDR3 is 17 residues.

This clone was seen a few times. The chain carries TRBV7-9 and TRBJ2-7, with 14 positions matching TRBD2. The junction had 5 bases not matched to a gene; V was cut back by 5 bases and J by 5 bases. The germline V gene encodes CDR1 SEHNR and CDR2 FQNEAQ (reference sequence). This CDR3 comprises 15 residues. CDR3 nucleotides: TGTGCCAGCAGCCCGAGGGGACTAGCGGGAGACGAGCAGTACTTC. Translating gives CASSPRGLAGDEQYF.

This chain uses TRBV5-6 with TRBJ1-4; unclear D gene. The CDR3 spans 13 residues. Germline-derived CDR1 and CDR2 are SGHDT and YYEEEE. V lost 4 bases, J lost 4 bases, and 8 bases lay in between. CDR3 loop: CASSRVGNEKLFF. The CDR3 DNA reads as TGTGCCAGCAGCCGAGTTGGTAATGAAAAACTGTTTTTT.

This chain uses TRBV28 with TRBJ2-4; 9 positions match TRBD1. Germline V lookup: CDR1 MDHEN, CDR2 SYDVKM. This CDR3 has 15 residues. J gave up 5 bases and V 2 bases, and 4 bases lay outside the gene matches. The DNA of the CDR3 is TGTGCCAGCAGTTTAACGGGACAGGGTGAAAACATTCAGTACTTC. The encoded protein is CASSLTGQGENIQYF.

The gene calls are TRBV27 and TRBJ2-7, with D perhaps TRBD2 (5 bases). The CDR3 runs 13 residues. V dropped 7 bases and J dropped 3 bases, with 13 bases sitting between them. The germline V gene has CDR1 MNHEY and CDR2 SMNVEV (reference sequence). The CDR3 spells CASKPRESYEQYF. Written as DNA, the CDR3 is TGTGCCAGCAAGCCCCGGGAAAGCTACGAGCAGTACTTC.

The CDR3 DNA reads TGTGCCAGCTTCTTGACTAGCGGGGCTGAGCAGTTCTTC. It yields the protein CASFLTSGAEQFF. The V and J genes are TRBV27 and TRBJ2-1, with TRBD2 matching 11 bases. Losses at the gene ends were 8 bases for V and 9 bases for J; bases not matched to a gene: 6. Germline assignment: CDR1 MNHEY and CDR2 SMNVEV (reference sequence). The CDR3 contains 13 residues.

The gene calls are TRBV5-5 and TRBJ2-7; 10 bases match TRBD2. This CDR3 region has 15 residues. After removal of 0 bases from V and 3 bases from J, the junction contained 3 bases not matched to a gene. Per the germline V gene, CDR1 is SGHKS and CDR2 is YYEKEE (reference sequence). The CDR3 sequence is CASSLEAGGYYEQYF. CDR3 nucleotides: TGTGCCAGCAGCTTGGAAGCGGGAGGGTACTACGAGCAGTACTTC.

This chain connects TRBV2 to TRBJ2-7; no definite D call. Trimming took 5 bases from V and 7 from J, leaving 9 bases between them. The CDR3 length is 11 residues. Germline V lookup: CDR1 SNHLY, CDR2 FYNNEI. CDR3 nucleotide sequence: TGTGCCAGCAGTTATAACCGGGAGCAGTACTTC. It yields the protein CASSYNREQYF.

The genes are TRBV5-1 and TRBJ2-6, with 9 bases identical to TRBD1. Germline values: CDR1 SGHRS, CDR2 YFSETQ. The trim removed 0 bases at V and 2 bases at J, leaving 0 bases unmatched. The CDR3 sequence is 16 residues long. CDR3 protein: CASSLDRGPGANVLTF. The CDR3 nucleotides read TGCGCCAGCAGCTTGGACAGGGGGCCTGGGGCCAACGTCCTGACTTTC.

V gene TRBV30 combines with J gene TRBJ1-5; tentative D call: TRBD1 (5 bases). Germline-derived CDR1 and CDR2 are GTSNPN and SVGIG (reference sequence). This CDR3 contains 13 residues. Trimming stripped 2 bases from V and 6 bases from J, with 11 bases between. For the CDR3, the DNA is TGTGCCTGGAGTTTTCGGGGGACTCAGCCCCAGCATTTT. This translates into CAWSFRGTQPQHF.

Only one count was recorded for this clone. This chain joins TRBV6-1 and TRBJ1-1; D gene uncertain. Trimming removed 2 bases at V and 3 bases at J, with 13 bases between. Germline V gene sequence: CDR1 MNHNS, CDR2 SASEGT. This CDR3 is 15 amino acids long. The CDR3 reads CASSEPRGGDTEAFF. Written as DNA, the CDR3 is TGTGCCAGCAGTGAACCCCGGGGTGGGGACACTGAAGCTTTCTTT.

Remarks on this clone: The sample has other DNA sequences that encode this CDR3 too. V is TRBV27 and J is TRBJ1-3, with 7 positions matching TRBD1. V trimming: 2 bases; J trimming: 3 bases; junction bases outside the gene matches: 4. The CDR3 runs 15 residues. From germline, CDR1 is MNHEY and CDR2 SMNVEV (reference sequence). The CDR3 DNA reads TGTGCCAGCAGTTTAAGAGGGGGCAGTGGAAACACCATATATTTT. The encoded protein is CASSLRGGSGNTIYF.

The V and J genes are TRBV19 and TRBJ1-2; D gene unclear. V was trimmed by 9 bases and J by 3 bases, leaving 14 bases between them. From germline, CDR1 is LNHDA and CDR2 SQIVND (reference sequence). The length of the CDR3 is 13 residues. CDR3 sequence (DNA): TGTGCCAGCAGAAGCCGGCTAGACTATGGCTACACCTTC. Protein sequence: CASRSRLDYGYTF.

The CDR3 spells CASSPSGRARNEQFF. The DNA for the CDR3 is TGTGCCAGCAGTCCAAGCGGGAGGGCGAGGAATGAGCAGTTCTTC. J is TRBJ2-1 and V is TRBV27; 10 nucleotides match TRBD2. Germline V gives CDR1 MNHEY, CDR2 SMNVEV (reference sequence). V lost 5 bases to trimming and J lost 7 bases; unmatched junction nucleotides: 8. The CDR3 sequence is 15 residues long.

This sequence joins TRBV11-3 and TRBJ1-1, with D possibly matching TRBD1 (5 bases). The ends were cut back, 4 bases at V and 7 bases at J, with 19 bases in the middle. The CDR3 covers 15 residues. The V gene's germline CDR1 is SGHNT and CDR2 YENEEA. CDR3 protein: CASSSGPGAGFEAFF. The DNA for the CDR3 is TGTGCCAGCAGCTCGGGACCGGGAGCGGGTTTTGAAGCTTTCTTT.